The 13 T cell receptor beta chains below were found in one sample sequenced in a study of cytomegalovirus exposure and HLA in healthy donors. Profiled with immunoSEQ multiplex PCR; TCRdb holds only in-frame clones, not every one. The repertoire holds 110,000 or so clones, with roughly 86% as singletons. Sequenced sample: PBMCs. These receptors were taken from a man younger than 35 in good health and CMV-seronegative.

This clone has just a few counts. V usage is TRBV30 and J usage is TRBJ2-7; no definite D call. The CDR3 length is 12 residues. Per germline, CDR1 GTSNPN and CDR2 SVGIG (reference sequence). Trimming took 3 bases from V and 3 from J, leaving 9 bases between them. Here the CDR3 DNA reads TGTGCCTGGAGCCTTAGAGACTACGAGCAGTACTTC. Amino acid sequence: CAWSLRDYEQYF.

This clone was seen a few times. This chain connects TRBV5-5 to TRBJ2-5, with D possibly TRBD2 on 6 matching bases. The CDR3 is made up of 13 amino acids. Germline V gene data show CDR1 as SGHKS and CDR2 as YYEKEE (reference sequence). Deletions cut 2 bases from V and 2 bases from J, with 7 bases between. The DNA of the CDR3 is TGTGCCAGCAGCTTCGGGGGACAAGAGACCCAGTACTTC. Translated: CASSFGGQETQYF.

The chain carries TRBV2 and TRBJ1-4, with TRBD1 identical over 11 bases. CDR3 size: 16 residues. J lost 3 bases, V lost 6 bases, and 6 bases had no gene match. Looked up from germline, CDR1 is SNHLY and CDR2 is FYNNEI. CDR3 sequence reads: CASRPGQGASNEKLFF. DNA of the CDR3: TGTGCCAGCAGGCCCGGACAGGGGGCGTCTAATGAAAAACTGTTTTTT.

The V call is TRBV19, the J call TRBJ2-2; 7 nucleotides agree with TRBD1. This CDR3 comprises 12 residues. J gave up 5 bases and V 10 bases, and 4 bases lay outside the gene matches. CDR1 and CDR2 from the germline V gene are LNHDA and SQIVND (reference sequence). CDR3 region: CAILQGTGELFF. As DNA, the CDR3 is TGTGCCATCTTACAGGGGACCGGGGAGCTGTTTTTT.

The V call is TRBV5-1, the J call TRBJ1-1, with 11 bases identical to TRBD1. The length of the CDR3 is 15 residues. The germline V gene has CDR1 SGHRS and CDR2 YFSETQ. Germline trimming cut 4 bases from V and 7 bases from J; bases unmatched to any gene: 9. The CDR3 nucleotides read TGCGCCAGCAGCCCCTCTTCCGGGACAGGGGGTGAAGCTTTCTTT. This encodes CASSPSSGTGGEAFF.

This chain joins TRBV30 and TRBJ2-1, with D unclear. The CDR3 has 12 amino acids. V was clipped by 0 bases and J by 7 bases, with 7 bases between them. The germline V gene encodes CDR1 GTSNPN and CDR2 SVGIG (reference sequence). This CDR3 reads CAWSVTHNEQFF. CDR3 coding DNA: TGTGCCTGGAGTGTGACTCATAATGAGCAGTTCTTC.

This clone was detected only once. J is TRBJ1-4 and V is TRBV4-1, with D perhaps matching TRBD1 (6 bases). The V and J ends lost 4 bases and 1 base respectively, with 16 bases between them. The germline CDR1 and CDR2 sequences are MGHRA and YSYEKL. The CDR3 is 17 amino acids. The CDR3: CASSPSGGLGTNEKLFF. For the CDR3, the DNA is TGCGCCAGCAGCCCGTCGGGGGGGCTCGGAACTAATGAAAAACTGTTTTTT.

The chain recombines TRBV11-2 with TRBJ1-5; 7 bases fit TRBD1. The V and J ends lost 4 bases and 7 bases, in that order; junction bases with no gene match: 7. The germline CDR1 and CDR2 sequences are SGHAT and FQNNGV. The CDR3 contains 14 residues. This chain's CDR3 is CASSSLTGSQPQHF. CDR3 nucleotide sequence: TGTGCCAGCAGCTCCTTGACAGGGTCCCAGCCCCAGCATTTT.

The chain couples TRBV30 to TRBJ1-1; D ambiguous. Per the germline V gene, CDR1 is GTSNPN and CDR2 is SVGIG (reference sequence). The CDR3 has 15 residues. Trimming cost V 2 bases and J 0 bases, with 13 bases left between them. CDR3 DNA sequence: TGTGCCTGGAGTAAATTCCAGAAAATGAACACTGAAGCTTTCTTT. Translating gives CAWSKFQKMNTEAFF.

This chain connects TRBV30 to TRBJ2-1; 8 bases match TRBD1. The junction had 14 bases not matched to a gene; V was cut back by 5 bases and J by 8 bases. Germline loops: CDR1 GTSNPN, CDR2 SVGIG (reference sequence). This CDR3 comprises 15 residues. The CDR3 reads CAWLTGQGIVDEQFF. The CDR3 coding sequence is TGTGCCTGGTTAACTGGACAGGGTATAGTGGATGAGCAGTTCTTC.

This sequence joins TRBV6-5 and TRBJ2-5; 14 bases fit TRBD2. V shed 6 bases, J shed 5 bases, and the junction held 2 bases outside the gene matches. The germline gives CDR1 MNHEY, CDR2 SVGAGI. CDR3 size: 14 residues. CDR3 region: CASRGLAGVETQYF. The DNA for the CDR3 is TGTGCCAGCAGGGGACTAGCGGGAGTTGAGACCCAGTACTTC.

This clone has only a few counts. This chain connects TRBV10-2 to TRBJ2-7; 14 nucleotides align to TRBD2. This CDR3 has 14 amino acids. Per the germline V gene, CDR1 is WSHSY and CDR2 is SAAADI. V shed 4 bases and J 6 bases; nucleotides not matched to a gene: 2. The CDR3 region is CASSATSGRGEQYF. The CDR3 region has the DNA TGCGCCAGCAGTGCGACTAGCGGGAGGGGCGAGCAGTACTTC.

V usage is TRBV5-1 and J usage is TRBJ1-1; TRBD1 aligns across 7 bases. V trimming: 9 bases; J trimming: 1 base; junction bases outside the gene matches: 12. The length of the CDR3 is 15 residues. CDR1 and CDR2 (germline): SGHRS, YFSETQ. The CDR3 spells CATRQQGPQNTEAFF. The CDR3 bases are TGCGCCACCAGACAACAGGGGCCCCAGAACACTGAAGCTTTCTTT.